This entry concerns a single TCR beta chain. This entry is derived from a study of T cell responses to AZD1222 COVID-19 vaccine. There are 17 residues in the CDR3. Losses at the gene ends were 4 bases for V and 3 bases for J; bases not matched to a gene: 14. The germline CDR1 and CDR2 sequences are MGHRA and YSYEKL. Sequencing was performed with immunoSEQ multiplex PCR; in TCRdb, only in-frame clones are kept and a portion is missing. The sample records fewer than 250,000 clones, about 93% being singletons. The gene calls are TRBV4-1 and TRBJ1-1, with TRBD1 matching over 7 bases. The input for sequencing was peripheral blood, taken on day 0 of MenACWY control vaccination. This TCR derives from an adult in good health. CDR3 coding DNA: TGCGCCAGCAGCCCTCCGCGGGCGACAGGGAAGGACACTGAAGCTTTCTTT. This encodes CASSPPRATGKDTEAFF.